Here is one T cell receptor beta chain with its context. What it binds is unknown. Splitting the CD4+ cells yielded a CD45RA+ naive subset and a CD45RA-negative memory subset. The sample is drawn from a study of shared clonotypes between healthy human individuals. Findings and caveats of the study: The low donor count limited represented genetic and exposure-history diversity. Naive CD4 clonotypes were shared across a handful of donors at about 5.2%.

Investigators spread the genomic DNA of each subset evenly over several immunoSEQ plates. Sequenced by immunoSEQ multiplex PCR; TCRdb stores in-frame clones only, minus some. The sample yields under 2.5 million clones, about 90% seen once. The trim removed 4 bases at V and 7 bases at J, leaving 7 bases unmatched. The CDR3 consists of 15 residues. Per the germline V gene, CDR1 is SGHAT and CDR2 is FQNNGV. Sequenced sample: naive CD4+ T cells from PBMCs. Subset here: CD45RA+ positively selected. The origin of this receptor is a man younger than 35 in good health. Some clones in this sample may be carry-over from other donors' samples. The chain has TRBV11-2 and TRBJ1-4; 9 bases align to TRBD1. The CDR3 protein is CASSSGQGNGEKLFF. The CDR3, as DNA: TGTGCCAGCAGCTCAGGACAGGGGAATGGTGAAAAACTGTTTTTT.